Each of the 17 T cell receptor beta chains below was sequenced from the same sample in a study of cytomegalovirus exposure and HLA in healthy donors. The PCR used 60 Vbeta and 13 Jbeta primers. Clones were sequenced by immunoSEQ multiplex PCR, and TCRdb holds only the in-frame ones, with some missing. The repertoire holds about 170,000 clones, with 70% to 90% as singletons. The sequenced sample was PBMCs. These receptors came from a man younger than 45 in good health and CMV-seropositive.

The rearrangement uses TRBV7-2 and TRBJ1-2; 7 bases agree with TRBD1. The junction had 6 bases not matched to a gene; V was cut back by 1 base and J by 4 bases. This CDR3 comprises 15 residues. Germline V lookup: CDR1 SGHTA, CDR2 FQGNSA. The CDR3 coding sequence is TGTGCCAGCAGCTTAGTGGTACAGGGGCCCTATGGCTACACCTTC. It yields the protein CASSLVVQGPYGYTF.

The chain employs TRBV4-1 and TRBJ2-2; tentative D call: TRBD1 (5 bases). Trimming took 0 bases from V and 6 from J, leaving 11 bases between them. Looked up from germline, CDR1 is MGHRA and CDR2 is YSYEKL. CDR3 length equals 15 residues. CDR3 residues: CASSQEGPTSGELFF. Written as DNA, the CDR3 is TGCGCCAGCAGCCAAGAGGGGCCGACGTCCGGGGAGCTGTTTTTT.

This chain joins TRBV2 and TRBJ2-7, with 7 bases aligning to TRBD1. The CDR3 is made up of 14 amino acids. Germline V gene data show CDR1 as SNHLY and CDR2 as FYNNEI. J gave up 4 bases and V 7 bases, and 10 bases lay outside the gene matches. The CDR3 DNA sequence: TGTGCCAGCATGTTTGGGACAGAGGTGTACGAGCAGTACTTC. Translation: CASMFGTEVYEQYF. The full variable domain, its missing parts supplied by reference TRBV2 and TRBJ2-7, is EPEVTQTPSHQVTQMGQEVILRCVPISNHLYFYWYRQILGQKVEFLVSFYNNEISEKSEIFDDQFSVERPDGSNFTLKIRSTKLEDSAMYFCASMFGTEVYEQYFGPGTRLTVT.

This chain links TRBV2 with TRBJ1-5; D possibly corresponds to TRBD1 (6 bases). Trimming took off 6 bases at V and 0 bases at J, with 12 bases between the two ends. Per germline, CDR1 SNHLY and CDR2 FYNNEI. CDR3 size: 15 residues. CDR3 nucleotide sequence: TGTGCCAGCAGAAAGACAGGTAATAGCAATCAGCCCCAGCATTTT. Its translation is CASRKTGNSNQPQHF.

The genes are TRBV2 and TRBJ1-1; D remains unclear. The CDR3 loop spans 15 amino acids. Germline values: CDR1 SNHLY, CDR2 FYNNEI. With 4 bases removed from V and 0 bases from J, the gap between germline ends came to 12 bases. CDR3 nucleotides: TGTGCCAGCAGTGTGAGTATGGAGTTGAACACTGAAGCTTTCTTT. Translation gives CASSVSMELNTEAFF.

The CDR3 protein is CASSSGQFINQPQHF. For the CDR3, the DNA is TGTGCCAGCAGCTCGGGACAGTTTATTAATCAGCCCCAGCATTTT. The chain carries TRBV11-2 and TRBJ1-5, with 7 bases matching TRBD1. Germline V CDR1 and CDR2: SGHAT, FQNNGV. CDR3 size: 15 residues. The V and J ends lost 4 bases and 4 bases, in that order; junction bases with no gene match: 7.

This clone came up once. The chain employs TRBV11-3 and TRBJ2-1; 12 bases agree with TRBD2. With 1 base clipped from V and 9 bases from J, the junction kept 10 bases outside the gene matches. There are 17 residues in the CDR3. Germline V gene lookup returns CDR1 SGHNT and CDR2 YENEEA. The CDR3 bases are TGTGCCAGCAGCTTAGCAGCTAGCGGGAGGGTATCCGGTGAGCAGTTCTTC. Its protein is CASSLAASGRVSGEQFF.

This clone was observed a single time. The chain uses TRBV11-2 and TRBJ2-3, with 9 bases aligning to TRBD2. V dropped 3 bases and J dropped 6; count of bases not matched to a gene: 7. The CDR3 is 15 amino acids. CDR1 is SGHAT, CDR2 FQNNGV, per germline. CDR3 DNA: TGTGCCAGCAGCTTTAAGCGGGAGGCAGGGGATACGCAGTATTTT. Its translation is CASSFKREAGDTQYF.

This clone was observed a few times. The genes are TRBV6-1 and TRBJ2-7; maybe TRBD2 (6 bases). From germline, CDR1 is MNHNS and CDR2 SASEGT. V dropped 1 base and J dropped 2 bases, with 9 bases sitting between them. This CDR3 comprises 14 residues. The CDR3 DNA reads TGTGCCAGCAGTGAAGGAGCGGGCCCCTACGAGCAGTACGTC. This translates into CASSEGAGPYEQYV.

J is TRBJ1-4 and V is TRBV4-1; D not certain. V gave up 1 base and J gave up 0 bases, with 6 bases separating them. Germline V gene data show CDR1 as MGHRA and CDR2 as YSYEKL. The CDR3 contains 15 residues. CDR3 nucleotides: TGCGCCAGCAGCCAAGTGGGCACAACTAATGAAAAACTGTTTTTT. It is translated as CASSQVGTTNEKLFF.

The gene calls are TRBV19 and TRBJ2-5; TRBD1 agrees at 9 bases. After removal of 4 bases from V and 2 bases from J, the junction contained 8 bases not matched to a gene. CDR1 and CDR2 (germline): LNHDA, SQIVND (reference sequence). This CDR3 spans 16 amino acids. The CDR3 DNA reads as TGTGCCAGTAGTACATACGGGACAGGGAGGCAAGAGACCCAGTACTTC. Its protein is CASSTYGTGRQETQYF.

V is TRBV5-4 and J is TRBJ1-2, with TRBD1 matching 7 bases. The CDR3 sequence is 12 residues long. Germline V lookup: CDR1 SGHNT, CDR2 YYREEE (reference sequence). Losses at the gene ends were 5 bases for V and 7 bases for J; bases not matched to a gene: 5. The chain's CDR3 is CASSRDRVGYTF. DNA of the CDR3: TGTGCCAGCAGTCGCGACAGGGTTGGCTACACCTTC.

The chain is built from TRBV7-3 and TRBJ1-2; no clear D gene. The CDR3 contains 13 residues. From germline, CDR1 is SGHTA and CDR2 FQGTGA. Trimming removed 2 bases at V and 8 bases at J, with 12 bases between. CDR3 in amino acids: CASSLVGAEGYTF. CDR3 coding DNA: TGTGCCAGCAGCTTAGTCGGTGCGGAGGGCTACACCTTC.

The CDR3 is CASSDPSGRAVETQYF. As DNA, the CDR3 is TGTGCCAGCAGTGATCCTAGCGGGAGGGCCGTGGAGACCCAGTACTTC. This chain uses TRBV25-1 with TRBJ2-5; 12 nucleotides match TRBD2. CDR1 and CDR2 (germline): MGHDK, SYGVNS. This CDR3 region has 16 residues. Trimming cost V 3 bases and J 5 bases; bases outside gene matches: 7.

The rearrangement links TRBV4-3 to TRBJ2-1; D is unclear. CDR1 is LGHNA and CDR2 is YSLEER in the germline V gene. Trimming removed 0 bases at V and 7 bases at J, with 4 bases between. This CDR3 has 12 residues. The CDR3, as DNA: TGCGCCAGCAGCCAAGACTCGAATGAGCAGTTCTTC. Translated, it gives CASSQDSNEQFF.

This clone appeared a few times. The genes are TRBV6-5 and TRBJ2-7, with 10 bases identical to TRBD2. The J segment lost 7 bases and the V segment lost 6 bases, leaving 6 bases of the junction unmatched. The CDR3 runs 13 residues. From germline, CDR1 is MNHEY and CDR2 SVGAGI. CDR3 amino acids: CASSPSGSGEQYV. The CDR3, as DNA: TGTGCCAGCAGCCCTAGCGGGAGTGGAGAGCAGTACGTC.

This clone has only one observation. The gene calls are TRBV5-1 and TRBJ2-5; D is unclear. Looked up from germline, CDR1 is SGHRS and CDR2 is YFSETQ. The CDR3 sequence is 13 residues long. V was pared by 5 bases and J by 5 bases, with 13 bases between. The CDR3 DNA sequence: TGCGCCAGCAGTCCGAGTCGGCGGGAGACCCAGTACTTC. It yields the protein CASSPSRRETQYF.